These 32 T cell receptor beta chains were sequenced from one sample in a study of HIV-infected children after antiretroviral therapy interruption. Treatment specified: PENTA 11 planned treatment interruption arm or continuous ART arm. RNA-based 3' RACE libraries used unique molecular identifiers. MiXCR, run by TCRdb on the 3' RACE reads, gives a single entry per CDR3 protein. The sample carries 40,000 to 55,000 distinct CDR3 sequences, 4.3% recorded once. This specimen consisted of CD45RA+ CD4+ T cells from PBMCs, pooled from several time points, obtained from a donor given antiretroviral therapy, either interrupted or continuous. Subset reported: naive CD4+ CD45RA+ CD45RO- T cells. Every receptor here comes from a pool of human donors with HIV.

This clonotype was found many times. This rearrangement joins TRBV12-3 or TRBV12-4 to TRBJ2-1; 10 positions agree with TRBD2. V lost 6 bases and J lost 6; bases outside the gene matches: 8. The CDR3 is made up of 15 amino acids. The CDR3 nucleotides read TGTGCCAGCAGATTAAGCGGGGGGGCTCCCAATGAGCAGTTCTTC. This sequence encodes CASRLSGGAPNEQFF.

This clonotype has a count of ten or more. The V gene is TRBV28, the J gene TRBJ2-3; D remains ambiguous. V was shortened by 2 bases and J by 0 bases, with 12 bases between the two germline ends. The CDR3 is made up of 16 amino acids. Per germline, CDR1 MDHEN and CDR2 SYDVKM. The CDR3 protein is CASSLTATSSTDTQYF. The DNA of the CDR3 is TGTGCCAGCAGTTTAACTGCTACTTCTAGCACAGATACGCAGTATTTT.

This clonotype was seen at least ten times. CDR3 nucleotide sequence: TGTGCCAGCAGTTTTCGGGGGACGTTAGATCAGCCCCAGCATTTT. It is translated as CASSFRGTLDQPQHF. The chain is built from TRBV12-3 or TRBV12-4 and TRBJ1-5; tentatively, D is TRBD1 (5 bases). V was cut by 3 bases and J by 5 bases, with 14 bases left in between. This CDR3 region has 15 residues.

Turning to this clonotype: One end of the junction is discordant with germline, which a read error may explain. The chain recombines TRBV3-1 with TRBJ1-6; D ambiguous. The length of the CDR3 is 13 residues. The germline V gene has CDR1 LGHDT and CDR2 YNNKEL (reference sequence). CDR3 DNA sequence: TGTGCCAACAGCCGTCCGGCCAGCTCACCCCTCCACTTT. It codes for CANSRPASSPLHF.

The table lists this clonotype with many counts. J is TRBJ1-5 and V is TRBV6-1, with 8 bases that match TRBD1. The germline gives CDR1 MNHNS, CDR2 SASEGT. This CDR3 has 15 amino acids. With 5 bases clipped from V and 3 bases from J, the junction kept 6 bases outside the gene matches. The CDR3 sequence: CASSLGTGYNQPQHF. In nucleotides, the CDR3 is TGTGCCAGCAGTCTCGGGACAGGCTACAATCAGCCCCAGCATTTT.

The chain employs TRBV12-3 or TRBV12-4 and TRBJ2-5; D gene unclear. The CDR3 has 14 residues. Trimming removed 6 bases at V and 2 bases at J, with 13 bases between. CDR3 nucleotide sequence: TGTGCCAGCAGCTGGCGAGTTCCGCAAGAGACCCAGTACTTC. This gives the protein CASSWRVPQETQYF.

Many counts were recorded for this clonotype. The CDR3 nucleotides read TGTGCCAGCTCACCAACCGGGACAGTGAATGAGCAGTTCTTC. Amino acids: CASSPTGTVNEQFF. The gene calls are TRBV18 and TRBJ2-1; TRBD1 matches at 7 bases. Trimming took 2 bases from V and 7 from J; bases not matched to a gene: 5. The germline gives CDR1 KGHSH, CDR2 LQKENI. The CDR3 has 14 residues.

Many counts were recorded for this clonotype. This chain connects TRBV21-1 to TRBJ1-5; TRBD1, as called in the table, went unchecked against the DNA. TRBV21-1 is assigned pseudogene status. This CDR3 region has 18 residues. The CDR3 bases are TGTGCCAGCAGCAAATTCGGGGGGTTCCAACTAGGTAATCAGCCCCAGCATTTT. It is translated as CASSKFGGFQLGNQPQHF.

This clonotype appeared a few times. The chain joins TRBV20-1 to TRBJ2-2; the match to TRBD1 covers 7 bases. V lost 5 bases to trimming and J lost 3 bases; unmatched junction nucleotides: 6. This CDR3 comprises 14 residues. Germline assignment: CDR1 DFQATT and CDR2 SNEGSKA (reference sequence). The CDR3 nucleotides read TGCAGTGCTGGGGACAGATCGGACACCGGGGAGCTGTTTTTT. Translated, it gives CSAGDRSDTGELFF.

At least ten counts were recorded for this clonotype. This chain connects TRBV19 to TRBJ1-5; D ambiguous. The CDR3 is 14 amino acids. The germline V and J ends were trimmed by 6 bases and 9 bases, with 18 bases remaining between them. Germline CDR1 reads LNHDA; CDR2 reads SQIVND (reference sequence). The CDR3 DNA reads TGTGCCAGTAGCATCTCGATGACGGGTGCGCCCCAGCATTTT. It yields the protein CASSISMTGAPQHF. The entire variable domain, with the rest obtained from reference TRBV19 and TRBJ1-5, is as follows: DGGITQSPKYLFRKEGQNVTLSCEQNLNHDAMYWYRQDPGQGLRLIYYSQIVNDFQKGDIAEGYSVSREKKESFPLTVTSAQKNPTAFYLCASSISMTGAPQHFGDGTRLSIL.

This clonotype was recorded at least ten times. A junction end diverges from the germline sequence, so it may reflect a read error. This chain links TRBV6-6 with TRBJ2-3, with 7 nucleotides matching TRBD2. This CDR3 comprises 16 residues. Looked up from germline, CDR1 is MNHNY and CDR2 is SVGAGI (reference sequence). The CDR3 spells CASGDAGGKGAETLYF. The CDR3, as DNA: TGTGCCAGCGGTGATGCCGGGGGGAAGGGTGCAGAAACGCTGTATTTT.

This clonotype was recorded at least ten times. The genes are TRBV28 and TRBJ1-1, with 11 bases fitting TRBD1. In germline, CDR1 is MDHEN, CDR2 SYDVKM. The CDR3 is 16 residues long. V was pared by 6 bases and J by 4 bases, with 10 bases of the junction left unmatched. Written as DNA, the CDR3 is TGTGCCAGCAGCTCCGGACAGGGGGCTGAGGGCACTGAAGCTTTCTTT. Protein product: CASSSGQGAEGTEAFF.

This sequence joins TRBV6-2 or TRBV6-3 and TRBJ2-2; tentative D call: TRBD1 (6 bases). The CDR3 totals 13 residues. The germline V gene encodes CDR1 MNHEY and CDR2 SVGEGT. The germline V and J ends were trimmed by 6 bases and 1 base, with 6 bases remaining between them. CDR3 sequence reads: CASRGGNTGELFF. CDR3 nucleotides: TGTGCCAGCAGAGGGGGGAACACCGGGGAGCTGTTTTTT.

At least ten counts were recorded for this clonotype. This chain uses TRBV5-1 with TRBJ1-1; 9 nucleotides agree with TRBD1. From germline, CDR1 is SGHRS and CDR2 YFSETQ. Unmatched junction bases numbered 5, after V lost 6 bases and J lost 5 bases. CDR3 length: 13 amino acids. CDR3 nucleotides: TGCGCCAGCACACAGGGGGCGAAAACTGAAGCTTTCTTT. Amino acids: CASTQGAKTEAFF. Supplemented by reference TRBV5-1 and TRBJ1-1, the full variable domain reads KAGVTQTPRYLIKTRGQQVTLSCSPISGHRSVSWYQQTPGQGLQFLFEYFSETQRNKGNFPGRFSGRQFSNSRSEMNVSTLELGDSALYLCASTQGAKTEAFFGQGTRLTVV.

This clonotype has just a few counts. The rearrangement joins TRBV3-1 to TRBJ1-2; D not certain. Germline V gene lookup returns CDR1 LGHDT and CDR2 YNNKEL (reference sequence). CDR3 length equals 13 residues. Trimming cost V 4 bases and J 4 bases, with 10 bases left between them. The CDR3 DNA is TGTGCCAGCAGCCCTGGACTTGGCTATGGCTACACCTTC. It codes for CASSPGLGYGYTF.

This clonotype occurred many times. The chain has TRBV12-5 and TRBJ2-7, with a weak D call TRBD2 (5 bases). The V and J ends lost 6 bases and 5 bases respectively, with 14 bases between them. This CDR3 is 13 amino acids long. Germline V gene sequence: CDR1 LGHNT, CDR2 FRNRAP. CDR3 amino acids: CASGLTYGDEQYF. The CDR3 DNA follows: TGTGCTAGTGGGTTGACCTACGGGGACGAGCAGTACTTC.

CDR3 loop: CSAGRSGGASDTQYF. The CDR3 nucleotides read TGCAGTGCTGGCCGTAGCGGGGGGGCGTCAGATACGCAGTATTTT. The chain has TRBV20-1 and TRBJ2-3; 11 nucleotides line up with TRBD2. Germline lookup yields CDR1 DFQATT and CDR2 SNEGSKA (reference sequence). Trimming took 5 bases from V and 4 from J; bases not matched to a gene: 8. CDR3 size: 15 residues.

This clonotype was detected ten times or more. V gene TRBV20-1 combines with J gene TRBJ1-2; D gene ambiguous. Germline V gene lookup returns CDR1 DFQATT and CDR2 SNEGSKA (reference sequence). This CDR3 region has 11 residues. The V gene lost 6 bases and the J gene lost 4 bases, with 9 bases spanning the gap. The CDR3 sequence is CSAPEGYGYTF. CDR3 in DNA: TGCAGTGCACCCGAGGGCTATGGCTACACCTTC.

There are many counts of this clonotype. The genes are TRBV7-2 and TRBJ2-1; 12 bases fit TRBD2. J was trimmed by 4 bases and V by 5 bases; bases with no gene match: 3. Germline V gives CDR1 SGHTA, CDR2 FQGNSA. This CDR3 has 15 residues. This CDR3 is CASSRLAGVYNEQFF. In nucleotides, the CDR3 is TGTGCCAGCAGCCGACTAGCGGGGGTTTACAATGAGCAGTTCTTC.

This clonotype was counted many times. The chain combines TRBV5-1 with TRBJ2-2, with D tentatively TRBD1 or TRBD2 (5 bases each). The CDR3 runs 15 residues. The V gene lost 5 bases and the J gene lost 0 bases, with 11 bases spanning the gap. CDR1 and CDR2 from the germline V gene are SGHRS and YFSETQ. In DNA, the CDR3 is TGCGCCAGCAGAGAGGGGAATACGAACACCGGGGAGCTGTTTTTT. Translating gives CASREGNTNTGELFF.

This clonotype was counted at least ten times. The chain employs TRBV5-1 and TRBJ2-3; TRBD2 is a possible D gene (5 bases). Per germline, CDR1 SGHRS and CDR2 YFSETQ. V was shortened by 2 bases and J by 6 bases, with 10 bases between the two germline ends. The CDR3 runs 13 residues. The CDR3 nucleotides are TGCGCCAGCAGCTTAAGACGAGGGGATACGCAGTATTTT. It yields the protein CASSLRRGDTQYF.

This clonotype has a count of ten or more. V usage is TRBV7-9 and J usage is TRBJ2-7, with TRBD1 matching 9 bases. The CDR3 spans 14 residues. In germline, CDR1 is SEHNR, CDR2 FQNEAQ (reference sequence). Unmatched junction bases numbered 3, after V lost 1 base and J lost 5 bases. The CDR3 DNA follows: TGTGCCAGCAGCTTAGGACAGGGGGGTGACGAGCAGTACTTC. As protein: CASSLGQGGDEQYF.

This clonotype came up once. V and J are TRBV5-1 and TRBJ2-5; TRBD1 aligns across 9 bases. CDR1 SGHRS and CDR2 YFSETQ come from the germline V gene. The CDR3 covers 15 residues. V trimming: 1 base; J trimming: 5 bases; junction bases outside the gene matches: 6. CDR3 residues: CASSLTGGKGETQYF. The CDR3 bases are TGCGCCAGCAGCTTGACAGGGGGCAAGGGGGAGACCCAGTACTTC. The variable domain in full, completed from reference TRBV5-1 and TRBJ2-5, reads KAGVTQTPRYLIKTRGQQVTLSCSPISGHRSVSWYQQTPGQGLQFLFEYFSETQRNKGNFPGRFSGRQFSNSRSEMNVSTLELGDSALYLCASSLTGGKGETQYFGPGTRLLVL.

The rearrangement joins TRBV24-1 to TRBJ1-2, with D perhaps matching TRBD1 (5 bases). The CDR3 has 13 amino acids. Looked up from germline, CDR1 is KGHDR and CDR2 is SFDVKD. Trimming left V 4 bases short and J 7 bases short, with 12 bases between. The CDR3 DNA is TGTGCCACCAGTGACAGCCCCGACAGTGGCTACACCTTC. This codes for CATSDSPDSGYTF.

This clonotype was seen many times. The rearrangement links TRBV18 to TRBJ1-2; possible D gene TRBD1, 5 bases. V gave up 3 bases and J gave up 4 bases, with 9 bases separating them. CDR1 and CDR2 from the germline V gene are KGHSH and LQKENI. The CDR3 totals 13 residues. CDR3 DNA: TGTGCCAGCTCACCGGGGGAAGGCTATGGCTACACCTTC. It translates to CASSPGEGYGYTF.

There are many counts of this clonotype. The rearrangement uses TRBV2 and TRBJ1-1, with TRBD1 matching over 10 bases. With V trimmed by 8 bases and J by 4 bases, 4 bases remained unmatched. There are 13 residues in the CDR3. CDR1 is SNHLY and CDR2 is FYNNEI in the germline V gene. The CDR3 protein is CASLRDRGTEAFF. In DNA, the CDR3 is TGTGCCAGCTTGAGGGACAGGGGCACTGAAGCTTTCTTT.

The table lists this clonotype with many counts. The rearrangement links TRBV4-1 to TRBJ1-1; 11 nucleotides line up with TRBD1. From germline, CDR1 is MGHRA and CDR2 YSYEKL. The V gene end was trimmed by 1 base and the J gene end by 1 base; junction bases not matched to a gene: 2. The CDR3 is 16 residues long. The CDR3 sequence is CASSQGGTGGNTEAFF. In DNA, the CDR3 is TGCGCCAGCAGCCAAGGTGGGACAGGGGGGAACACTGAAGCTTTCTTT.

This clonotype has ten or more counts. The chain carries TRBV12-3 or TRBV12-4 and TRBJ1-6; no clear D gene. The ends were cut back, 3 bases at V and 9 bases at J, with 9 bases in the middle. This CDR3 is built from 13 residues. The DNA for the CDR3 is TGTGCCAGCAGTTTGAGGCGGAGTTCACCCCTCCACTTT. Translated, it gives CASSLRRSSPLHF.

The chain recombines TRBV4-2 with TRBJ1-1, with TRBD1 identical over 8 bases. CDR3 length: 15 amino acids. The V gene's germline CDR1 is LGHNA and CDR2 YNFKEQ. V lost 6 bases, J lost 0 bases, and 6 bases stayed unmatched. For the CDR3, the DNA is TGTGCCAGCAGTCCAGGACAGGGCATGAACACTGAAGCTTTCTTT. This encodes CASSPGQGMNTEAFF.

This clonotype was observed at least ten times. The V and J genes are TRBV20-1 and TRBJ2-3; D gene uncertain. V gave up 5 bases and J gave up 2 bases, with 11 bases separating them. CDR1 and CDR2 from the germline V gene are DFQATT and SNEGSKA (reference sequence). CDR3 length equals 13 residues. CDR3 DNA: TGCAGTGCTTTCGGGCAGTTCACAGATACGCAGTATTTT. Amino acids: CSAFGQFTDTQYF.

This clonotype was found many times. This rearrangement joins TRBV7-9 to TRBJ1-6; 9 bases agree with TRBD1. The V segment lost 2 bases and the J segment 9 bases; nucleotides outside the gene matches: 5. The CDR3 consists of 15 residues. Germline V gene data show CDR1 as SEHNR and CDR2 as FQNEAQ (reference sequence). The CDR3 spells CASSLRGQGGSPLHF. DNA of the CDR3: TGTGCCAGCAGCTTACGGGGACAGGGTGGTTCACCCCTCCACTTT.

The table lists this clonotype with many counts. The genes are TRBV20-1 and TRBJ2-3, with TRBD2 identical over 11 bases. V shed 6 bases and J 2 bases; nucleotides not matched to a gene: 4. Germline V gives CDR1 DFQATT, CDR2 SNEGSKA (reference sequence). The CDR3 consists of 14 residues. The CDR3 DNA is TGCAGTGCCAAACTAGCGGGGGCCACAGATACGCAGTATTTT. Translating it yields CSAKLAGATDTQYF.